Listed here are 24 T cell receptor beta chains from one sample, sequenced in a study of blood T cell repertoires in COVID-19. Method: immunoSEQ multiplex PCR; TCRdb's copy keeps in-frame clones and lacks some. The sample yields 450,000 to 500,000 clones, approximately 90% seen once. The material sequenced was PBMCs or T cells enriched from blood (not recorded which). Receptors originate from a woman aged 55-70 years who had recovered from COVID-19.

This clone was recorded once. J is TRBJ2-3 and V is TRBV5-6; 12 nucleotides align to TRBD2. CDR1 SGHDT and CDR2 YYEEEE come from the germline V gene. This CDR3 is 17 amino acids long. Trimming cost V 2 bases and J 6 bases; bases outside gene matches: 10. CDR3 sequence: CASSFRRTSGEGDTQYF. CDR3 in DNA: TGTGCCAGCAGCTTCCGAAGGACTAGCGGGGAAGGGGATACGCAGTATTTT.

This chain uses TRBV27 with TRBJ2-2, with 7 bases matching TRBD1. The CDR3 totals 16 residues. V dropped 3 bases and J dropped 5; count of bases not matched to a gene: 9. Germline CDR1 reads MNHEY; CDR2 reads SMNVEV (reference sequence). The CDR3 DNA is TGTGCCAGCAGTTTGCGGACAGGATCAAATACCGGGGAGCTGTTTTTT. Its protein is CASSLRTGSNTGELFF.

J is TRBJ2-6 and V is TRBV27; TRBD1 agrees at 10 bases. Germline lookup yields CDR1 MNHEY and CDR2 SMNVEV (reference sequence). V trimming: 6 bases; J trimming: 4 bases; junction bases outside the gene matches: 9. The CDR3 length is 17 residues. DNA of the CDR3: TGTGCCAGCAGAGATCCGGGACAGGGGAGCGGGGCCAACGTCCTGACTTTC. Protein sequence: CASRDPGQGSGANVLTF.

V is TRBV12-2 and J is TRBJ2-3; the DNA was not compared with TRBD2, the D call given in the table. TRBV12-2 is shown as a pseudogene. This CDR3 has 11 amino acids. The CDR3 DNA is TGTGCAAGTCGCTTCGGAGATACGCAGTATTTT. Translating gives CASRFGDTQYF.

The rearrangement links TRBV6-5 to TRBJ2-7; D may be TRBD1 (6 bases). This CDR3 has 13 residues. V lost 6 bases and J 4 bases, leaving 13 bases between the germline ends. The germline gives CDR1 MNHEY, CDR2 SVGAGI. The CDR3 loop reads CASSKLQGYEQYV. CDR3 sequence (DNA): TGTGCCAGCAGCAAACTACAGGGTTACGAGCAGTACGTC.

The V and J genes are TRBV18 and TRBJ1-4, with a possible D match to TRBD1 (6 bases). This CDR3 is built from 16 residues. Trimming cost V 3 bases and J 8 bases, with 19 bases left between them. Germline V CDR1 and CDR2: KGHSH, LQKENI. Here the CDR3 reads CASSPAARGFGEKLFF. In nucleotides, the CDR3 is TGTGCCAGCTCACCCGCGGCCAGGGGATTCGGCGAAAAACTGTTTTTT.

The J gene is TRBJ2-5, the V gene TRBV2, with TRBD1 matching 10 bases. The CDR3 totals 14 residues. The germline gives CDR1 SNHLY, CDR2 FYNNEI. Unmatched junction bases numbered 10, after V lost 10 bases and J lost 5 bases. DNA of the CDR3: TGTGCCAACGCGCTGGACAGGGGGTTCGAGACCCAGTACTTC. Translated: CANALDRGFETQYF.

The chain carries TRBV13 and TRBJ1-2; no definite D call. In germline, CDR1 is PRHDT, CDR2 FYEKMQ (reference sequence). The CDR3 extends over 14 amino acids. Trimming pared 0 bases from V and 0 bases from J, leaving 5 bases between. The CDR3 bases are TGTGCCAGCAGCTTAGGGGTAGCTAACTATGGCTACACCTTC. It yields the protein CASSLGVANYGYTF.

The V call is TRBV19, the J call TRBJ2-7; D perhaps matches TRBD1 (6 bases). The CDR3 sequence is 13 residues long. The V gene lost 10 bases and the J gene lost 2 bases, with 15 bases spanning the gap. CDR1 LNHDA and CDR2 SQIVND come from the germline V gene (reference sequence). CDR3: CATQLRDTYEQYF. CDR3 nucleotide sequence: TGTGCCACCCAACTCCGGGACACCTACGAGCAGTACTTC.

The chain combines TRBV5-4 with TRBJ1-1; TRBD1 matches 7 bases. From germline, CDR1 is SGHNT and CDR2 YYREEE (reference sequence). The CDR3 contains 16 residues. Trimming at V came to 4 bases and at J to 2 bases, leaving 11 bases not matched to a gene. CDR3 coding DNA: TGTGCCAGCAGCCCACCCCAGAGGGGGCACAACACTGAAGCTTTCTTT. It is translated as CASSPPQRGHNTEAFF.

The chain is built from TRBV5-1 and TRBJ1-5; a possible D gene is TRBD1 (6 bases). The germline gives CDR1 SGHRS, CDR2 YFSETQ. The V and J ends lost 3 bases and 6 bases respectively, with 16 bases between them. This CDR3 region has 15 residues. The CDR3 protein is CASSSKGGDGQPQHF. The CDR3 DNA reads TGCGCCAGCAGCTCCAAAGGGGGGGATGGTCAGCCCCAGCATTTT.

This sequence joins TRBV7-9 and TRBJ1-6; TRBD1 matches at 8 bases. The CDR3 runs 16 residues. Germline V gene lookup returns CDR1 SEHNR and CDR2 FQNEAQ (reference sequence). V was clipped by 4 bases and J by 7 bases; unmatched bases: 9. The CDR3 nucleotides are TGTGCCAGCAGCTCGTCGACAGGGGAAGGAAATTCACCCCTCCACTTT. Translation: CASSSSTGEGNSPLHF. The whole variable domain, remainder taken from reference TRBV7-9 and TRBJ1-6, is DTGVSQNPRHKITKRGQNVTFRCDPISEHNRLYWYRQTLGQGPEFLTYFQNEAQLEKSRLLSDRFSAERPKGSFSTLEIQRTEQGDSAMYLCASSSSTGEGNSPLHFGNGTRLTVT.

This clone was found once. This sequence joins TRBV11-3 and TRBJ1-2; 10 bases are shared with TRBD1. CDR1 SGHNT and CDR2 YENEEA come from the germline V gene. Losses at the gene ends were 3 bases for V and 0 bases for J; bases not matched to a gene: 7. The CDR3 has 17 amino acids. The CDR3: CASSFSGTGDTNYGYTF. The CDR3 DNA follows: TGTGCCAGCAGCTTCAGCGGGACAGGGGACACTAACTATGGCTACACCTTC.

The chain links TRBV5-6 to TRBJ2-7; D call uncertain. Germline CDR1 and CDR2: SGHDT and YYEEEE. This CDR3 is 14 amino acids long. V was pared by 5 bases and J by 0 bases, with 12 bases between. The CDR3 DNA follows: TGTGCCAGCAGTAATACAGTTAGCTCCTACGAGCAGTACTTC. Its translation: CASSNTVSSYEQYF. The complete variable domain, with remaining parts taken from reference TRBV5-6 and TRBJ2-7, reads DAGVTQSPTHLIKTRGQQVTLRCSPKSGHDTVSWYQQALGQGPQFIFQYYEEEERQRGNFPDRFSGHQFPNYSSELNVNALLLGDSALYLCASSNTVSSYEQYFGPGTRLTVT.

The chain combines TRBV12-3 or TRBV12-4 with TRBJ2-1, with D perhaps matching TRBD1 (6 bases). V was cut by 5 bases and J by 6 bases, with 8 bases left in between. CDR3 length equals 12 residues. The DNA for the CDR3 is TGTGCCAGCAGTGAGGACAGCAATGAGCAGTTCTTC. Its translation: CASSEDSNEQFF.

The rearrangement joins TRBV6-5 to TRBJ1-2; the match to TRBD1 covers 7 bases. V lost 10 bases to trimming and J lost 5 bases; unmatched junction nucleotides: 16. The germline V gene has CDR1 MNHEY and CDR2 SVGAGI. CDR3 size: 15 residues. CDR3 nucleotides: TGTGCCACCAGACAGGGATTCTTGTCAAAGTATGGCTACACCTTC. It encodes CATRQGFLSKYGYTF.

The rearrangement joins TRBV24-1 to TRBJ2-2; 7 bases match TRBD1. The germline CDR1 and CDR2 sequences are KGHDR and SFDVKD. The CDR3 is 15 amino acids. V shed 3 bases, J shed 6 bases, and the junction held 6 bases outside the gene matches. The CDR3 DNA follows: TGTGCCACCAGTGATCCCGACAGGGTGGCCGGGGAGCTGTTTTTT. Protein product: CATSDPDRVAGELFF.

V and J are TRBV12-3 or TRBV12-4 and TRBJ2-1, with TRBD2 matching 10 bases. The CDR3 consists of 12 residues. Germline trimming cut 5 bases from V and 15 bases from J; bases unmatched to any gene: 7. CDR3 nucleotide sequence: TGTGCCAGCAGTCCTCTAGCGGGGGTGTCGTTCTTC. Residues: CASSPLAGVSFF.

This rearrangement joins TRBV7-6 to TRBJ2-7; 7 bases are a match to TRBD2. V was clipped by 1 base and J by 2 bases; unmatched bases: 11. The germline V gene has CDR1 SGHVS and CDR2 FNYEAQ. This CDR3 comprises 17 residues. CDR3 coding DNA: TGTGCCAGCAGCTTAGGGGGGGGACCAGGTTCCACCTACGAGCAGTACTTC. The encoded protein is CASSLGGGPGSTYEQYF.

In its sample, this clone was seen a few times. The rearrangement uses TRBV6-5 and TRBJ1-1; 10 bases line up with TRBD1. Germline CDR1 is MNHEY and CDR2 is SVGAGI. The CDR3 consists of 15 residues. V shed 6 bases and J 4 bases; nucleotides not matched to a gene: 8. The CDR3 DNA is TGTGCCAGCAGACTACCGGGACAGGGGTCCACTGAAGCTTTCTTT. Encoded protein: CASRLPGQGSTEAFF.

The rearrangement links TRBV18 to TRBJ1-1; TRBD1 might be the D (6 bases). CDR3 length: 14 residues. Deletions cut 0 bases from V and 4 bases from J, with 9 bases between. In germline, CDR1 is KGHSH, CDR2 LQKENI. The CDR3: CASSPPQGSTEAFF. The CDR3 coding sequence is TGTGCCAGCTCACCACCGCAGGGGTCCACTGAAGCTTTCTTT.

The chain is built from TRBV24-1 and TRBJ2-3; D perhaps matches TRBD2 (7 bases). CDR1 is KGHDR and CDR2 is SFDVKD in the germline V gene. V lost 0 bases and J lost 8, with 17 bases in between. This CDR3 is built from 16 residues. The DNA for the CDR3 is TGTGCCACCAGTGATTTGACCGGGGGGCCCGCGGGTACGCAGTATTTT. This gives the protein CATSDLTGGPAGTQYF.

The chain couples TRBV3-1 (or the pseudogene TRBV3-2) to TRBJ1-6; 8 bases fit TRBD1. The V gene's germline CDR1 is LGHDT and CDR2 YNNKEL (reference sequence). Unmatched junction bases numbered 12, after V lost 1 base and J lost 7 bases. The CDR3 is 18 residues long. The CDR3 loop reads CASSQGVRTGLGNSPLHF. The CDR3 region has the DNA TGTGCCAGCAGCCAAGGGGTCCGGACAGGGTTGGGGAATTCACCCCTCCACTTT.

The chain has TRBV27 and TRBJ1-1; a weak D match, TRBD1 (5 bases). The CDR3 extends over 13 amino acids. Per the germline V gene, CDR1 is MNHEY and CDR2 is SMNVEV (reference sequence). Trimming removed 6 bases at V and 8 bases at J, with 16 bases between. CDR3 nucleotides: TGTGCCAGCAGGGGGGGGACGGTCAACGAAGCTTTCTTT. Protein product: CASRGGTVNEAFF.